These 9 T cell receptor beta chains were sequenced from one sample in a study of OX40 agonist ivuxolimab in advanced cancers. Assay: immunoSEQ multiplex PCR; the TCRdb copy retains only in-frame clones and omits some. The data hold roughly 30,000 clones, with 90% to 95% observed a single time. Here the sequenced sample was CD4+ or CD8+ T cells sorted from blood, taken in a trial of the OX40 agonist ivuxolimab. The receptor source for this set is an adult with an advanced solid tumor such as melanoma, head and neck, liver or kidney cancer.

The chain links TRBV11-3 to TRBJ2-3, with D tentatively TRBD2 (6 bases). The CDR3 extends over 14 amino acids. V was clipped by 8 bases and J by 6 bases, with 18 bases between them. The germline V gene encodes CDR1 SGHNT and CDR2 YENEEA. CDR3 sequence: CASRRGGASDTQYF. The CDR3 region has the DNA TGTGCCAGCCGCCGGGGCGGGGCATCGGATACGCAGTATTTT. The full variable domain, in which reference TRBV11-3 and TRBJ2-3 provide the parts outside the CDR3, is EAGVVQSPRYKIIEKKQPVAFWCNPISGHNTLYWYLQNLGQGPELLIRYENEEAVDDSQLPKDRFSAERLKGVDSTLKIQPAELGDSAVYLCASRRGGASDTQYFGPGTRLTVL.

This clone appeared once. CDR3 sequence reads: CASSFGSSGNEQFF. The CDR3 DNA is TGTGCCAGCAGCTTCGGGAGCTCGGGGAATGAGCAGTTCTTC. The V and J genes are TRBV5-6 and TRBJ2-1, with D perhaps TRBD2 (6 bases). CDR3 length equals 14 residues. Trimming shortened V by 2 bases and J by 7 bases, and 13 bases separated the two germline ends. Germline V gene data show CDR1 as SGHDT and CDR2 as YYEEEE.

J is TRBJ2-3 and V is TRBV7-9; 12 bases are a match to TRBD1. The length of the CDR3 is 16 residues. J was trimmed by 6 bases and V by 3 bases; bases with no gene match: 7. Germline CDR1 and CDR2: SEHNR and FQNEAQ (reference sequence). The CDR3 bases are TGTGCCAGCAGCTTCCTCGGGACAGGGGGCGTGGATACGCAGTATTTT. It yields the protein CASSFLGTGGVDTQYF.

This clone was seen only a few times. V usage is TRBV28 and J usage is TRBJ2-7; 13 bases agree with TRBD2. The CDR3 covers 14 residues. Germline CDR1 is MDHEN and CDR2 is SYDVKM. V gave up 6 bases and J gave up 6 bases; unmatched junction bases: 5. The CDR3 region is CASRQLAGGSEQYF. CDR3 DNA sequence: TGTGCCAGCAGACAACTAGCGGGAGGGTCCGAGCAGTACTTC.

This clone occurred a few times. CDR3 coding DNA: TGCGCCAGCAGCCAAGTGCAGGGGGCCGGTCAGCCCCAGCATTTT. It specifies CASSQVQGAGQPQHF. The genes are TRBV4-1 and TRBJ1-5; 8 bases map to TRBD1. The CDR3 totals 15 residues. Germline V lookup: CDR1 MGHRA, CDR2 YSYEKL. J was trimmed by 6 bases and V by 1 base; bases with no gene match: 5.

The J gene is TRBJ2-2, the V gene TRBV14; TRBD1 might be the D (7 bases). The germline V gene has CDR1 SGHDN and CDR2 FVKESK. V lost 4 bases, J lost 7 bases, and 16 bases lay in between. The CDR3 contains 15 residues. CDR3 in DNA: TGTGCCAGCAGCCCAATCCAGGGGGGCGGCGGGGAGCTGTTTTTT. Its translation: CASSPIQGGGGELFF.

The genes are TRBV19 and TRBJ2-7; weak D call: TRBD2 (6 bases). Germline assignment: CDR1 LNHDA and CDR2 SQIVND (reference sequence). V shed 10 bases and J shed 3 bases, with 25 bases lying between them. The CDR3 loop spans 16 amino acids. In DNA form, the CDR3 reads TGTGCCACCAGCCCTGCGGGGCGCTATGGTCTCTACGAGCAGTACGTC. The encoded protein is CATSPAGRYGLYEQYV.

The gene calls are TRBV13 and TRBJ2-3, with D uncertain. V shed 8 bases and J shed 3 bases, with 15 bases lying between them. Germline V gene sequence: CDR1 PRHDT, CDR2 FYEKMQ (reference sequence). There are 14 residues in the CDR3. CDR3 sequence reads: CASGVLTGTDTQYF. Here the CDR3 DNA reads TGTGCCAGCGGGGTCCTTACGGGTACAGATACGCAGTATTTT.

The rearrangement uses TRBV13 and TRBJ2-1; TRBD2 agrees at 9 bases. This CDR3 has 14 amino acids. The V gene end was trimmed by 5 bases and the J gene end by 7 bases; junction bases not matched to a gene: 6. The germline V gene has CDR1 PRHDT and CDR2 FYEKMQ (reference sequence). The CDR3 DNA follows: TGTGCCAGCAGCCCCGCCAGCGGGGGGAATGAGCAGTTCTTC. As protein: CASSPASGGNEQFF.